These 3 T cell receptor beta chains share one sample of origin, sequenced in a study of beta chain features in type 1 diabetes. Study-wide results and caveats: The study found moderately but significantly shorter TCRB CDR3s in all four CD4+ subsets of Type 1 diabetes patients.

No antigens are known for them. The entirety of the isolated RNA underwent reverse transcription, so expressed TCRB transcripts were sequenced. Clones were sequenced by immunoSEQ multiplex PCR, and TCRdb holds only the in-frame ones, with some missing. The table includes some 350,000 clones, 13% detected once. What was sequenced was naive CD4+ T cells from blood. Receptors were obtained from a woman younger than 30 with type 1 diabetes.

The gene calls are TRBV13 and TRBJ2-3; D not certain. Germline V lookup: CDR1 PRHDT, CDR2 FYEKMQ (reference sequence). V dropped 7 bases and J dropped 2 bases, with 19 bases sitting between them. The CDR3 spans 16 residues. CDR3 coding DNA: TGTGCCAGCACGTCGGTTCGATCTAGGTTCACAGATACGCAGTATTTT. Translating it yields CASTSVRSRFTDTQYF.

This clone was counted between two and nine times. CDR3 region: CSVLANYGYTF. The CDR3 region has the DNA TGCAGCGTTTTAGCTAACTATGGCTACACCTTC. This sequence joins TRBV29-1 and TRBJ1-2, with D hard to call. Germline loops: CDR1 SQVTM, CDR2 ANQGSEA. The CDR3 sequence is 11 residues long. The V and J ends lost 5 bases and 0 bases respectively, with 4 bases between them.

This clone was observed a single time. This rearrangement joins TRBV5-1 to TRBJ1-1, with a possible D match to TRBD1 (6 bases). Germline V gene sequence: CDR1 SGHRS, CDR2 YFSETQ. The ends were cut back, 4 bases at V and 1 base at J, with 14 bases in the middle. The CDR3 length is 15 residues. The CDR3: CASSTTGPSNTEAFF. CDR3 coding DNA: TGCGCCAGCAGCACGACAGGTCCGTCGAACACTGAAGCTTTCTTT.